This T cell receptor beta chain was recovered during a study of blood T cell repertoires in COVID-19. About the research overall: Samples of COVID-19 (acute and convalescent) were obtained from the United States, Italy and Spain.

The Seattle patients, enrolled during active infection, were followed longitudinally. Profiling relied on immunoSEQ multiplex PCR, and the TCRdb table lists in-frame clones only, not all of them. Found here are about 270,000 clones, around 84% of them singletons; the top ten hold almost 1.5%. The sequence was collected from a human donor with COVID-19, enrolled during active disease. The donor label of this sample is uncertain. Sequenced: peripheral blood.

CDR3 protein: CASSRSGPWDTEAFF. In nucleotides, the CDR3 is TGTGCCAGCAGTCGTTCAGGCCCCTGGGACACTGAAGCTTTCTTT. The chain joins TRBV7-2 to TRBJ1-1; D call uncertain. V was pared by 6 bases and J by 3 bases, with 17 bases between. The CDR3 runs to 15 residues. Germline-derived CDR1 and CDR2 are SGHTA and FQGNSA.